This T cell receptor beta chain was retrieved from a study of T cell responses to AZD1222 COVID-19 vaccine (dated by TCRdb to the early 2020s). Notes on the research overall: AZD1222 recipients given second doses at about 4 weeks or at about 12 weeks were pooled, since spike-specific TCR depth and breadth were not found to differ between the two schedules. A total of just over 230 trial participants underwent TCR sequencing, of whom 207 had received two doses of AZD1222 and 26 had received two doses of the MenACWY control vaccine. Enrollment into the trials was organized by age into subgroups of 18-55, 56-69 and 70-plus years, and those subgroups contained roughly 150, 30 and 60 TCR-sequenced participants, respectively. Broader findings and caveats from the paper: Spike-specific TCR breadth and depth rose significantly after two AZD1222 doses compared with day 0 and with MenACWY recipients. Participants were mostly white British and included more females than males, and it was suggested by the authors that clonal diversity may have been underestimated. Conclusions about previously exposed vaccinees are limited because only six or seven AZD1222 recipients were SARS-CoV-2 seropositive at baseline. Epitopes outside the regions mutated in the B.1.351 and B.1.1.7 variants were reportedly recognized by nearly half of the unique spike-specific TCRs. Because no day 14 peak-response samples were available, repertoires were characterized only after the peak T cell response. CD4 TCRs associated with the vaccine covered the entire spike protein, and the dominant responses were in regions 160-218 and 743-854. The 56-69-year group was small, and its depth increase did not reach significance, likely because of low power.

Comments on this clone: It has no known antigen specificity. No base quality values were provided; no much bigger clone lies one nucleotide off.

The germline V gene supplies CDR1 MDHEN and CDR2 SYDVKM. Measured from the cysteine to the phenylalanine, the CDR3 is 20 residues long. Left in the record is the CDR3 DNA by itself, 60 bases read in frame from the first base. The germline V and J ends show losses of 3 bases and 0 bases respectively, and no gene match explains 12 bases of the junction. The time point label for this specimen denotes: baseline before first vaccination. Vaccinee samples were obtained from the UK trials COV001 and COV002, which included a single-blind randomized controlled phase 2/3 trial of AZD1222 (ChAdOx1 nCoV-19) in healthy adults. Trial participant PBMC samples were collected at day 0 and day 28 after the second dose for TCRbeta chain sequencing. The CDR3 regions of human TCRbeta chains were analyzed by immunosequencing. For the original study's pipeline: Repertoire TCRs were checked for matches against a reference library of SARS-CoV-2-specific TCRs that had been generated using the MIRA antigen-specificity platform. Breadth meant the fraction of unique TCRs that were SARS-CoV-2-associated, whereas depth meant the fraction of total T cells that were SARS-CoV-2-associated. Each spike-specific TCR was assigned to its reactive spike region and to a CD4 or CD8 class using the MIRA data. Log10-transformed breadth and depth values were compared by one-way ANOVA with Sidak's multiple comparisons tests. Entries here come from immuneACCESS through TCRdb and include only in-frame sequences with V and J called. Some clones fail to appear in such tables; in the studies checked, an unresolved V gene covers under half of the shortfall, and the cause of the remainder is unknown. V and J calls plus clone size are reproduced from that table; the DNA served to infer D and trimming. This sample holds about 160,000 clones; more than 85% were observed only once. The ten largest clones represent approximately 4.4% of the sample.

The sequence links TRBV28 to TRBJ1-5, with TRBD1 matching 12 junction bases. This receptor was taken from an adult in good health. The material sequenced was peripheral blood, taken on day 0 of AZD1222 vaccination. The CDR3 amino acid sequence is: CASSLSFGTGGGNSNQPQHF. Read as DNA, the sequence is TGTGCCAGCAGTTTGTCCTTCGGGACAGGGGGCGGTAATAGCAATCAGCCCCAGCATTTT.